This T cell receptor (beta chain) was identified in a study of molecular identifiers for immune sequencing clone quantification. Only a few counts were recorded for this clonotype. One entry per CDR3 protein results from TCRdb running MiXCR on the PCR reads. The table lists about 510,000 distinct CDR3 sequences, around 21% of them singletons, with about 0.84% in the top ten. Germline CDR1 reads MNHEY; CDR2 reads SMNVEV (reference sequence). This CDR3 spans 15 amino acids. J lost 0 bases, V lost 10 bases, and 8 bases had no gene match. J is TRBJ2-2 and V is TRBV27, with 7 bases matching TRBD1. Sequencing used naive CD8+ T cells from blood, with Jurkat cell RNA spiked in. The subset denotes: FACS-sorted CD8+CD4-CCR7+CD45RA+ naive T cells. This TCR derives from a human donor in good health. Some libraries in this study had Jurkat cell RNA spiked in. CDR3 sequence reads: CATAVGTANTGELFF. The CDR3 DNA is TGTGCCACCGCGGTAGGGACAGCGAACACCGGGGAGCTGTTTTTT.